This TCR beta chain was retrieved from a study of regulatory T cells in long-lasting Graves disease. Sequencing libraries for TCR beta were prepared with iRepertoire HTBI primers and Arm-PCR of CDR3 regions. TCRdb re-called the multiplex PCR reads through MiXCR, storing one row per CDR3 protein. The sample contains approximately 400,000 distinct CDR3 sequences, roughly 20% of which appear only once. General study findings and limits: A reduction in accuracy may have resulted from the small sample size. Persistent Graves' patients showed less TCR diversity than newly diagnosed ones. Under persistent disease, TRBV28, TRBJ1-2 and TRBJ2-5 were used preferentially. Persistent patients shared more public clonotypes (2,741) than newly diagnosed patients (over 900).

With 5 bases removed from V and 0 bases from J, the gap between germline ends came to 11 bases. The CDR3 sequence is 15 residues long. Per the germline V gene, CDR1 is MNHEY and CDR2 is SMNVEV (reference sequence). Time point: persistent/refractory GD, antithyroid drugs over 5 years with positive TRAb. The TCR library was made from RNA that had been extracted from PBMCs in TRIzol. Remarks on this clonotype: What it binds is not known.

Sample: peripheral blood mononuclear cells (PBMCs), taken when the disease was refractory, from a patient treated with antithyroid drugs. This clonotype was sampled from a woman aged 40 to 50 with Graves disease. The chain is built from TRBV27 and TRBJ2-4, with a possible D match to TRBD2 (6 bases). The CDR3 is CASSTLAIAKNIQYF. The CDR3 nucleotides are TGTGCCAGCAGTACTCTAGCGATAGCCAAAAACATTCAGTACTTC.